A selection of T cell receptor beta chains follows, all from one sample in a study of control samples from healthy donors and cancer patients. Profiled with immunoSEQ multiplex PCR; TCRdb holds only in-frame clones, not every one. The top ten clones hold over 20% of a sample with approximately 45,000 clones, approximately 89% of them seen once. Input material: PBMCs. The receptor set was obtained from a woman between 35 and 50 years old with head and neck cancer. Each CDR3 is given with its conserved first and last residue. D genes are given only for firm matches. Clone sizes are given selectively: once, few, many, or a class where the clone is expanded.

D gene: TRBD1; V gene: TRBV5-1; J gene: TRBJ2-2; CDR3 length: 16; clone size: NA; CDR3 DNA: TGCGCCAGCAGCTACACCGGGACAGGTTACACCGGGGAGCTGTTTTTT; CDR3 protein: CASSYTGTGYTGELFF
D gene: TRBD2; V gene: TRBV5-1; J gene: TRBJ2-7; CDR3 length: 15; clone size: few; CDR3 DNA: TGCGCCAGCAGGACGGGACTAGCGGGGACCTACGAGCAGTACTTC; CDR3 protein: CASRTGLAGTYEQYF
D gene: TRBD2; V gene: TRBV27; J gene: TRBJ2-3; CDR3 length: 15; clone size: NA; CDR3 DNA: TGTGCCAGCAGTCCCGGGACTAGCGGGGTTGATACGCAGTATTTT; CDR3 protein: CASSPGTSGVDTQYF
D gene: NA; V gene: TRBV19; J gene: TRBJ2-7; CDR3 length: 14; clone size: NA; CDR3 DNA: TGTGCCAGTAGTATAGGGGAAGGGTCCTACGAGCAGTACTTC; CDR3 protein: CASSIGEGSYEQYF
D gene: TRBD2; V gene: TRBV6-5; J gene: TRBJ2-1; CDR3 length: 15; clone size: NA; CDR3 DNA: TGTGCCAGCAGTCGGACTAGCGGGAGTAGGAATGAGCAGTTCTTC; CDR3 protein: CASSRTSGSRNEQFF
D gene: NA; V gene: TRBV7-9; J gene: TRBJ2-2; CDR3 length: 14; clone size: NA; CDR3 DNA: TGTGCCAGCAGCTCCCAGCAGAACACCGGGGAGCTGTTTTTT; CDR3 protein: CASSSQQNTGELFF
D gene: NA; V gene: TRBV21-1; J gene: TRBJ1-1; CDR3 length: 19; clone size: NA; CDR3 DNA: TGTGCCAGCAGCAAAGTTGGTCCGAGGCATTGGGTCATGAACACTGAAGCTTTCTTT; CDR3 protein: CASSKVGPRHWVMNTEAFF
D gene: NA; V gene: TRBV9; J gene: TRBJ2-7; CDR3 length: 17; clone size: NA; CDR3 DNA: TGTGCCAGCAGCCTTCTAAAGTGGGGACACCGCTCATACGAGCAGTACTTC; CDR3 protein: CASSLLKWGHRSYEQYF
D gene: TRBD2; V gene: TRBV3-1/TRBV3-2; J gene: TRBJ2-7; CDR3 length: 14; clone size: NA; CDR3 DNA: TGTGCCAGCAGCCGGACTAGCGGGAAGTCCGAGCAGTACTTC; CDR3 protein: CASSRTSGKSEQYF
D gene: TRBD2; V gene: TRBV12-3/TRBV12-4; J gene: TRBJ2-7; CDR3 length: 13; clone size: NA; CDR3 DNA: TGTGCCAGCAAGGGAGGGAGGCTTCGGGAGCAGTACTTC; CDR3 protein: CASKGGRLREQYF
D gene: NA; V gene: TRBV6-1; J gene: TRBJ2-5; CDR3 length: 14; clone size: NA; CDR3 DNA: TGTGCCAGCAGTGAAGTAGGAACACTAGAGACCCAGTACTTC; CDR3 protein: CASSEVGTLETQYF
D gene: TRBD1; V gene: TRBV5-5; J gene: TRBJ1-2; CDR3 length: 15; clone size: NA; CDR3 DNA: TGTGCCAGCAGCTACAGGACAGGGATAAGGGGCGGCTACACCTTC; CDR3 protein: CASSYRTGIRGGYTF
D gene: NA; V gene: TRBV23-1; J gene: TRBJ1-3; CDR3 length: 15; clone size: NA; CDR3 DNA: TGCGCCGTTCTTAGGGTGAATGCGTCTGGAAACACCATATATTTT; CDR3 protein: CAVLRVNASGNTIYF
D gene: NA; V gene: TRBV20-1; J gene: TRBJ1-1; CDR3 length: 13; clone size: few; CDR3 DNA: TGCAGTGCTAGTATGGGAGGGGACGGTGAAGCTTTCTTT; CDR3 protein: CSASMGGDGEAFF
D gene: TRBD2; V gene: TRBV9; J gene: TRBJ2-1; CDR3 length: 15; clone size: few; CDR3 DNA: TGTGCCAGCAGCGTTAGGACTAGTGCCTACAATGAGCAGTTCTTC; CDR3 protein: CASSVRTSAYNEQFF
D gene: NA; V gene: TRBV13; J gene: TRBJ2-3; CDR3 length: 14; clone size: medium-sized; CDR3 DNA: TGTGCCAGCAGCCCCCAGGGAGACACAGATACGCAGTATTTT; CDR3 protein: CASSPQGDTDTQYF
D gene: NA; V gene: TRBV9; J gene: TRBJ2-1; CDR3 length: 18; clone size: NA; CDR3 DNA: TGTGCCAGCAGCTCCGGGGTCCGGTCGACGGGGGATTACAATGAGCAGTTCTTC; CDR3 protein: CASSSGVRSTGDYNEQFF
D gene: NA; V gene: TRBV7-9; J gene: TRBJ1-2; CDR3 length: 14; clone size: NA; CDR3 DNA: TGTGCCAGCAGCTTAGGACTTTCTAACTATGGCTACACCTTC; CDR3 protein: CASSLGLSNYGYTF
D gene: NA; V gene: TRBV3-1/TRBV3-2; J gene: TRBJ1-6; CDR3 length: 13; clone size: NA; CDR3 DNA: TGTGCCAGCAGCCAAGTCTCGAATTCACCCCTCCACTTT; CDR3 protein: CASSQVSNSPLHF
D gene: TRBD1; V gene: TRBV7-9; J gene: TRBJ1-2; CDR3 length: 14; clone size: NA; CDR3 DNA: TGTGCCAGCAGCGCGACGACAGGGATCTATGGCTACACCTTC; CDR3 protein: CASSATTGIYGYTF
D gene: TRBD1; V gene: TRBV18; J gene: TRBJ2-1; CDR3 length: 19; clone size: NA; CDR3 DNA: TGTGCCAGCTCCGGACAGGGGGCCAAGCGGGGTTTCTCCTACAATGAGCAGTTCTTC; CDR3 protein: CASSGQGAKRGFSYNEQFF
D gene: NA; V gene: TRBV6-4; J gene: TRBJ2-1; CDR3 length: 15; clone size: NA; CDR3 DNA: TGTGCCAGCCGGTTGGAATCCAGCTCCTACAATGAGCAGTTCTTC; CDR3 protein: CASRLESSSYNEQFF
D gene: NA; V gene: TRBV2; J gene: TRBJ1-1; CDR3 length: 11; clone size: NA; CDR3 DNA: TGTGCCAGCAGTGAAATGGATGAAGCTTTCTTT; CDR3 protein: CASSEMDEAFF
D gene: TRBD2; V gene: TRBV5-7; J gene: TRBJ2-1; CDR3 length: 17; clone size: NA; CDR3 DNA: TGTGCCAGCAGCTTTATTTTTAGCGGGAGCTCCTACAATGAGCAGTTCTTC; CDR3 protein: CASSFIFSGSSYNEQFF
D gene: NA; V gene: TRBV7-8; J gene: TRBJ2-1; CDR3 length: 15; clone size: NA; CDR3 DNA: TGTGCCAGCAGCTTTAGACTGAGCTCCTACAATGAGCAGTTCTTC; CDR3 protein: CASSFRLSSYNEQFF
D gene: TRBD1; V gene: TRBV18; J gene: TRBJ1-6; CDR3 length: 15; clone size: NA; CDR3 DNA: TGTGCCAGCTCAAACGGACAGGGAATGAATTCACCCCTCCACTTT; CDR3 protein: CASSNGQGMNSPLHF
D gene: TRBD2; V gene: TRBV10-3; J gene: TRBJ2-3; CDR3 length: 15; clone size: NA; CDR3 DNA: TGTGCCATCAGTGAGTCGACGGGAGGGACAGATACGCAGTATTTT; CDR3 protein: CAISESTGGTDTQYF
D gene: TRBD1; V gene: TRBV5-1; J gene: TRBJ1-1; CDR3 length: 14; clone size: NA; CDR3 DNA: TGCGCCAGCAGCCCCGGGACAGCAAACACTGAAGCTTTCTTT; CDR3 protein: CASSPGTANTEAFF
D gene: NA; V gene: TRBV2; J gene: TRBJ1-4; CDR3 length: 14; clone size: NA; CDR3 DNA: TGTGCCAGCAGTCCCTCTCCGAGGGGGGAAAAACTGTTTTTT; CDR3 protein: CASSPSPRGEKLFF
D gene: NA; V gene: TRBV3-1/TRBV3-2; J gene: TRBJ2-4; CDR3 length: 15; clone size: NA; CDR3 DNA: TGTGCCAGCAGCCAAGATCGGCTAGCCGGGAACATTCAGTACTTC; CDR3 protein: CASSQDRLAGNIQYF
D gene: NA; V gene: TRBV7-8; J gene: TRBJ2-7; CDR3 length: 11; clone size: NA; CDR3 DNA: TGTGCCAGCAGCCCGCGGTACGAGCAGTACTTC; CDR3 protein: CASSPRYEQYF
D gene: TRBD2; V gene: TRBV2; J gene: TRBJ2-3; CDR3 length: 19; clone size: NA; CDR3 DNA: TGTGCCAGCAGTGAATTTGGGGGGATACTAGCGGGGATCACAGATACGCAGTATTTT; CDR3 protein: CASSEFGGILAGITDTQYF
D gene: TRBD1; V gene: TRBV27; J gene: TRBJ1-5; CDR3 length: 17; clone size: NA; CDR3 DNA: TGTGCCAGCAGTTTATCCCGCAGGGGGCCTAGCAATCAGCCCCAGCATTTT; CDR3 protein: CASSLSRRGPSNQPQHF
D gene: NA; V gene: TRBV28; J gene: TRBJ1-2; CDR3 length: 14; clone size: NA; CDR3 DNA: TGTGCCAGCAGGGGACACTTAAGACAGTATGGCTACACCTTC; CDR3 protein: CASRGHLRQYGYTF
D gene: NA; V gene: TRBV10-3; J gene: TRBJ2-6; CDR3 length: 14; clone size: NA; CDR3 DNA: TGTGCCATCAGACAGAGCTCTGGGGCCAACGTCCTGACTTTC; CDR3 protein: CAIRQSSGANVLTF
D gene: NA; V gene: TRBV2; J gene: TRBJ2-3; CDR3 length: 14; clone size: NA; CDR3 DNA: TGTGCCAGCAGTGAAGACAGGCGAGGTGGTACGCAGTATTTT; CDR3 protein: CASSEDRRGGTQYF
D gene: TRBD1; V gene: TRBV2; J gene: TRBJ1-2; CDR3 length: 12; clone size: NA; CDR3 DNA: TGTGCCAGCAGCGTGGGACAGACAGCTATCGCCTTC; CDR3 protein: CASSVGQTAIAF
D gene: NA; V gene: TRBV5-8; J gene: TRBJ1-2; CDR3 length: 13; clone size: NA; CDR3 DNA: TGTGCCAGCAGCTTGGACAGGGTTTATGGCTACACCTTC; CDR3 protein: CASSLDRVYGYTF
D gene: TRBD1; V gene: TRBV2; J gene: TRBJ1-5; CDR3 length: 12; clone size: NA; CDR3 DNA: TGTGCCAGCCACAGGGGGGATCAGCCCCAGCATTTT; CDR3 protein: CASHRGDQPQHF
D gene: NA; V gene: TRBV28; J gene: TRBJ1-1; CDR3 length: 15; clone size: once; CDR3 DNA: TGTGCCAGCAGTTTCAGGGGAGACATGAACACTGAAGCTTTCTTT; CDR3 protein: CASSFRGDMNTEAFF
D gene: NA; V gene: TRBV2; J gene: TRBJ1-6; CDR3 length: 16; clone size: NA; CDR3 DNA: TGTGCCAGCAGTGTGGAGGGTAGCTCCTATAATTCACCCCTCCACTTT; CDR3 protein: CASSVEGSSYNSPLHF
D gene: TRBD1; V gene: TRBV2; J gene: TRBJ1-2; CDR3 length: 15; clone size: NA; CDR3 DNA: TGTGCCAGCAGTGAAGGGACAGGGGGCTGGTATGGCTACACCTTC; CDR3 protein: CASSEGTGGWYGYTF
D gene: NA; V gene: TRBV6-6; J gene: TRBJ2-5; CDR3 length: 16; clone size: NA; CDR3 DNA: TGTGCCAGCAGTTATTCCCCGGCGGGACGTACTGAGACCCAGTACTTC; CDR3 protein: CASSYSPAGRTETQYF
D gene: NA; V gene: TRBV3-1/TRBV3-2; J gene: TRBJ1-1; CDR3 length: 13; clone size: NA; CDR3 DNA: TGTGCCAGCAGTCCTCGACGTCCCACTGAAGCTTTCTTT; CDR3 protein: CASSPRRPTEAFF
D gene: NA; V gene: TRBV5-3; J gene: TRBJ1-1; CDR3 length: 14; clone size: NA; CDR3 DNA: TGTGCCAGAACCCTGGCGGGGGGAAACACTGAAGCTTTCTTT; CDR3 protein: CARTLAGGNTEAFF
D gene: NA; V gene: TRBV27; J gene: TRBJ1-6; CDR3 length: 17; clone size: NA; CDR3 DNA: TGTGCCAGCAGTTTACCGATCCCAGGGTACTATAATTCACCCCTCCACTTT; CDR3 protein: CASSLPIPGYYNSPLHF
D gene: NA; V gene: TRBV24-1; J gene: TRBJ2-3; CDR3 length: 13; clone size: NA; CDR3 DNA: TGTGCCACCAGTGGTGGCCACACAGATACGCAGTATTTT; CDR3 protein: CATSGGHTDTQYF
D gene: NA; V gene: TRBV18; J gene: TRBJ1-1; CDR3 length: 14; clone size: NA; CDR3 DNA: TGTGCCAGCGCGCTCGGACAGAAGAACACTGAAGCTTTCTTT; CDR3 protein: CASALGQKNTEAFF
D gene: NA; V gene: TRBV19; J gene: TRBJ1-2; CDR3 length: 13; clone size: NA; CDR3 DNA: TGTGCCAGTAGCCCCGGGCAGTCCGATGGCTACACCTTC; CDR3 protein: CASSPGQSDGYTF
D gene: TRBD2; V gene: TRBV9; J gene: TRBJ2-1; CDR3 length: 15; clone size: once; CDR3 DNA: TGTGCCAGCAGCGTAGGGGGACTAGCGGGAGAGGAGCAGTTCTTC; CDR3 protein: CASSVGGLAGEEQFF
D gene: TRBD1; V gene: TRBV18; J gene: TRBJ2-7; CDR3 length: 16; clone size: NA; CDR3 DNA: TGTGCCAGCTCACCTTCCCGGACAGGGGTATCCTACGAGCAGTACTTC; CDR3 protein: CASSPSRTGVSYEQYF
D gene: NA; V gene: TRBV24-1; J gene: TRBJ2-7; CDR3 length: 14; clone size: NA; CDR3 DNA: TGTGCCACCAGATCAGGACCCCCCGACTACGAGCAGTACTTC; CDR3 protein: CATRSGPPDYEQYF
D gene: TRBD2; V gene: TRBV5-1; J gene: TRBJ2-1; CDR3 length: 12; clone size: NA; CDR3 DNA: TGCGCCAGCAGCTTGGGGGAGGGGGAGCAGTTCTTC; CDR3 protein: CASSLGEGEQFF
D gene: TRBD2; V gene: TRBV28; J gene: TRBJ2-7; CDR3 length: 17; clone size: NA; CDR3 DNA: TGTGCCAGCAGGTGGACTAGCGGGAGGGCCGGGGCCTACGAGCAGTACTTC; CDR3 protein: CASRWTSGRAGAYEQYF
D gene: NA; V gene: TRBV3-1/TRBV3-2; J gene: TRBJ1-3; CDR3 length: 17; clone size: NA; CDR3 DNA: TGTGCCAGCAGCCAAGATCCTGGACATAGCTCTGGAAACACCATATATTTT; CDR3 protein: CASSQDPGHSSGNTIYF